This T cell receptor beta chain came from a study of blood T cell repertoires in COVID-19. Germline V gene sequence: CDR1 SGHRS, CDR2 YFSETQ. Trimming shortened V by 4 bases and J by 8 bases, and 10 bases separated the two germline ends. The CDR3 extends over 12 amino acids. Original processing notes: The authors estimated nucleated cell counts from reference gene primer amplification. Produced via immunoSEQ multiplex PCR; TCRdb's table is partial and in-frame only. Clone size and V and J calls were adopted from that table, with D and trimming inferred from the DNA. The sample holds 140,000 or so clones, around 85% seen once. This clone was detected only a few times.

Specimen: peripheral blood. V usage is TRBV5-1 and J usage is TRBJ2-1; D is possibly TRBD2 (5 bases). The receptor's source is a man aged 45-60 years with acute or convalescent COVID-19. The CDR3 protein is CASSTDFYEQFF. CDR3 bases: TGCGCCAGCAGCACGGACTTCTATGAGCAGTTCTTC.